This TCR beta chain is from a study of shared clonotypes between healthy human individuals. Study-wide findings and caveats: The naive CD4 repertoires of several donors were compared, and around 5.1% of clonotypes were shared. When compared with the clonotypes that were shared by all four sorted-subset donors, the non-shared clonotypes turned out to have lower generation probabilities. Though the depth was large, rarefaction showed that sorted-subset sequencing was incomplete.

Cells designated naive CD8 were CD45RO-negative and were positively selected for CCR7, with terminally differentiated effector memory CD45RA+ cells excluded. Donors had no recently reported acute infections or vaccinations and were HIV-negative. Some clones are missing from TCRdb's copy, which holds only in-frame ones; the method was immunoSEQ multiplex PCR. In the table there are a few million clones, over 85% of which are singletons. In regard to this clone: The antigen is unknown.

CDR1 and CDR2 from the germline V gene are MNHEY and SMNVEV (reference sequence). CDR3 length: 15 residues. The V end lost 3 bases, the J end lost 2 bases, and 11 bases lay between the germline ends. The chain is built from TRBV27 and TRBJ1-5; unclear D gene. The sample consisted of naive CD8+ T cells from PBMCs. This TCR derives from a man between 18 and 35 years old in good health. Some clones in this sample may be carry-over from other donors' samples. The CDR3 DNA reads TGTGCCAGCAGTTTTTTGGTAGGGCGCAATCAGCCCCAGCATTTT. Translating gives CASSFLVGRNQPQHF.